This T cell receptor beta chain was found in a study of blood T cell repertoires in COVID-19. About the research overall: The United States, Italy and Spain provided the acute and convalescent COVID-19 samples. Nucleic acid was either cDNA or gDNA, and it came from T cells, B-cell-depleted T cells, or PBMCs.

Only one count was recorded for this clone. Methods used by the authors: The authors estimated nucleated cell counts from reference gene primer amplification. Data came from immunoSEQ multiplex PCR; TCRdb stores just in-frame clones and leaves some out. That table is the source of V, J and clone size, and D and trimming were worked out from the DNA. The sample lists more than 50,000 clones; 90% were seen once. This sequence originates from a man aged 55 to 70 with active COVID-19. Sequences were obtained from peripheral blood.

CDR3 bases: TGTGCCAGCAGCTCGACTAGCGGGGTGACCTACGAGCAGTACTTC. Protein product: CASSSTSGVTYEQYF. The rearrangement joins TRBV7-8 to TRBJ2-7; 11 positions agree with TRBD2. Germline lookup yields CDR1 SGHVS and CDR2 FQNEAQ. The junction had 4 bases not matched to a gene; V was cut back by 4 bases and J by 2 bases. The CDR3 totals 15 residues.